The entry that follows covers one TCR beta chain sequence. Its antigen is undetermined. This record belongs to a study of T cell repertoires in cytomegalovirus infection. The study, taken as a whole, reports: Predominance within the ex vivo response was attributable to HLA-C-restricted CMV-specific TCR beta clonotypes.

Trimming left V 1 base short and J 2 bases short, with 8 bases between. CDR1 is MNHEY, CDR2 SVGAGI, per germline. This CDR3 comprises 14 residues. One entry per CDR3 protein results from TCRdb running MiXCR on the reads. The data hold 700,000 to 900,000 distinct CDR3 sequences, with 25% to 30% observed a single time. Sequencing was performed on cultured CD8+ T cells from PBMCs, taken from culture after CMV antigen stimulation. The TCR comes from a human donor in good health (CMV status not recorded). Some clones in this sample may be carry-over from other donors' samples. The chain combines TRBV6-5 with TRBJ2-5; D is perhaps TRBD1 or TRBD2 (5 bases each). CDR3 sequence (DNA): TGTGCCAGCAGTTACTTGGGGGTTCAAGAGACCCAGTACTTC. The encoded protein is CASSYLGVQETQYF.